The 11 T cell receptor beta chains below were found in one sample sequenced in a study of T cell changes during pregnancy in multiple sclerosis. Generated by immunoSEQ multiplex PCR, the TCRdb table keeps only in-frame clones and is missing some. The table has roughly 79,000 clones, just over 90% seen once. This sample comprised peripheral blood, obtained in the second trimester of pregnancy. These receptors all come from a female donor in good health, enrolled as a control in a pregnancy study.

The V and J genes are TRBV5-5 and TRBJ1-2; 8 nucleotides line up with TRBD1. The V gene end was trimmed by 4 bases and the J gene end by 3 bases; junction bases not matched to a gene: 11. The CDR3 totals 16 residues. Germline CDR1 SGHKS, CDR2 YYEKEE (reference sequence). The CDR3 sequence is CASSRLTQTGDYGYTF. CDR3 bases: TGTGCCAGCAGCCGACTCACTCAGACAGGGGACTATGGCTACACCTTC.

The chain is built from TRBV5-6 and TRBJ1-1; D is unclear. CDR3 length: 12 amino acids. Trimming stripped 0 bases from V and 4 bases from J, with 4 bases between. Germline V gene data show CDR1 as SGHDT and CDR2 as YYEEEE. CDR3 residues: CASSLGATEAFF. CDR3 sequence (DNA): TGTGCCAGCAGCTTGGGGGCCACTGAAGCTTTCTTT.

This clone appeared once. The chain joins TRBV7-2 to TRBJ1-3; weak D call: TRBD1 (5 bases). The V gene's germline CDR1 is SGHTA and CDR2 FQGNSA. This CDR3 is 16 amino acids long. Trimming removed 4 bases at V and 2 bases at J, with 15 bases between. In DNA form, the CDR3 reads TGTGCCAGCAGCTCCCCCAGCAGGGAGGCTGGAAACACCATATATTTT. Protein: CASSSPSREAGNTIYF.

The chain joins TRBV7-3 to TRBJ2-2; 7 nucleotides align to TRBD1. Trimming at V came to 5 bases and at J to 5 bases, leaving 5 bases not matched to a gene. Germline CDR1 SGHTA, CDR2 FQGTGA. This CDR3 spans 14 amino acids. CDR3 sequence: CASSRGLGTGELFF. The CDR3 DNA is TGTGCCAGCAGCAGGGGGCTGGGGACCGGGGAGCTGTTTTTT.

The CDR3 reads CASSIRQEAGDGYTF. As DNA, the CDR3 is TGTGCCAGTAGTATCAGACAGGAGGCGGGAGATGGCTACACCTTC. The V and J genes are TRBV19 and TRBJ1-2; possibly TRBD1 for D (6 bases). Germline loops: CDR1 LNHDA, CDR2 SQIVND (reference sequence). This CDR3 has 15 amino acids. The V end lost 3 bases, the J end lost 6 bases, and 17 bases lay between the germline ends.

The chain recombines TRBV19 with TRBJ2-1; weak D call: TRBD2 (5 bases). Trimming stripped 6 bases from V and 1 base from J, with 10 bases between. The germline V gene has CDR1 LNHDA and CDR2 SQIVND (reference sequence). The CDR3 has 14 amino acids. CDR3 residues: CASRRLPSYNEQFF. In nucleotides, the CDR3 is TGTGCCAGTAGGAGACTACCTTCCTACAATGAGCAGTTCTTC.

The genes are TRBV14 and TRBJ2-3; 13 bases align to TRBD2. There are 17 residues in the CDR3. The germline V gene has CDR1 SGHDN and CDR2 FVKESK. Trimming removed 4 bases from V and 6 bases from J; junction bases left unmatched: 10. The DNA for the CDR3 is TGTGCCAGCAGCCCAGCGCGACTAGCGGGGGGAAAGGATACGCAGTATTTT. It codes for CASSPARLAGGKDTQYF.

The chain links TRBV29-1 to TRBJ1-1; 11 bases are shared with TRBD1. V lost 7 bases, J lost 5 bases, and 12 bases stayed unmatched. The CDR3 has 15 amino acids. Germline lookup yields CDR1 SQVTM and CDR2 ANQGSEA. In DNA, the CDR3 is TGCAGCGGTAGCCCAGGGACAGGGGGAAGTACTGAAGCTTTCTTT. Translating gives CSGSPGTGGSTEAFF.

The CDR3 spells CASSSRNYGYTF. DNA for the CDR3: TGTGCCAGCAGCTCCCGGAACTATGGCTACACCTTC. The rearrangement uses TRBV11-2 and TRBJ1-2; D remains ambiguous. This CDR3 has 12 amino acids. V was cut by 4 bases and J by 2 bases, with 5 bases left in between. Germline CDR1 SGHAT, CDR2 FQNNGV.

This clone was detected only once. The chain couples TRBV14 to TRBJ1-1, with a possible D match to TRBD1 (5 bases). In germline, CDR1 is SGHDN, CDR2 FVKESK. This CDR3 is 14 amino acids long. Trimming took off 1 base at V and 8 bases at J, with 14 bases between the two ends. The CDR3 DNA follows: TGTGCCAGCAGCCAAGTTGGGTTGGGGGGGGAAGCTTTCTTT. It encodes CASSQVGLGGEAFF. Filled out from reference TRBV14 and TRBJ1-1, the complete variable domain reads EAGVTQFPSHSVIEKGQTVTLRCDPISGHDNLYWYRRVMGKEIKFLLHFVKESKQDESGMPNNRFLAERTGGTYSTLKVQPAELEDSGVYFCASSQVGLGGEAFFGQGTRLTVV.

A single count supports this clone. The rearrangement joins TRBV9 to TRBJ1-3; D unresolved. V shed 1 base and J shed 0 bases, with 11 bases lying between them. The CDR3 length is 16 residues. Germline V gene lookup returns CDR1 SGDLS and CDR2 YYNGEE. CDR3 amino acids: CASSVTSRISGNTIYF. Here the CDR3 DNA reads TGTGCCAGCAGCGTAACATCCCGAATCTCTGGAAACACCATATATTTT. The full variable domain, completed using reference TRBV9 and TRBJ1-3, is DSGVTQTPKHLITATGQRVTLRCSPRSGDLSVYWYQQSLDQGLQFLIQYYNGEERAKGNILERFSAQQFPDLHSELNLSSLELGDSALYFCASSVTSRISGNTIYFGEGSWLTVV.